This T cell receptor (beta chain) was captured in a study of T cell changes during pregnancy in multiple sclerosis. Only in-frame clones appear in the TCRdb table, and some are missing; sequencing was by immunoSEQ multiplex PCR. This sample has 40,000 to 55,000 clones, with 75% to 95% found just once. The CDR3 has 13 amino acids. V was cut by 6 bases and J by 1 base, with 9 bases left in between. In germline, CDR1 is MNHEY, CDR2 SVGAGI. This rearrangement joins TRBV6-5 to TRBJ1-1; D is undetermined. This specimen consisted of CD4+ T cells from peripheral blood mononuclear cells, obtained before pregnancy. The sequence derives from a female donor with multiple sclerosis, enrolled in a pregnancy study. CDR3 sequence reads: CASSRLENTEAFF. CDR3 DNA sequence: TGTGCCAGCAGCCGTCTAGAGAACACTGAAGCTTTCTTT.